This T cell receptor beta chain is from a study of PD-1 blockade in classical Hodgkin lymphoma. Measured with immunoSEQ multiplex PCR; TCRdb has only the in-frame clones, and not every one. In the table there are some 150,000 clones, around four fifths of which are singletons. All patients relapsed after autologous stem cell transplantation, and brentuximab vedotin exposure varied. V was pared by 2 bases and J by 4 bases, with 3 bases of the junction left unmatched. CDR1 is MNHEY and CDR2 is SVGAGI in the germline V gene. The CDR3 has 14 amino acids. The sequencing here drew on peripheral blood mononuclear cells (PBMCs), taken before the second cycle of nivolumab. V is TRBV6-5 and J is TRBJ2-7, with 9 positions matching TRBD2. The clonotype originates from a human donor with classical Hodgkin lymphoma. CDR3: CASSYRREGYEQYF. Here the CDR3 DNA reads TGTGCCAGCAGTTACAGGCGGGAGGGTTACGAGCAGTACTTC.